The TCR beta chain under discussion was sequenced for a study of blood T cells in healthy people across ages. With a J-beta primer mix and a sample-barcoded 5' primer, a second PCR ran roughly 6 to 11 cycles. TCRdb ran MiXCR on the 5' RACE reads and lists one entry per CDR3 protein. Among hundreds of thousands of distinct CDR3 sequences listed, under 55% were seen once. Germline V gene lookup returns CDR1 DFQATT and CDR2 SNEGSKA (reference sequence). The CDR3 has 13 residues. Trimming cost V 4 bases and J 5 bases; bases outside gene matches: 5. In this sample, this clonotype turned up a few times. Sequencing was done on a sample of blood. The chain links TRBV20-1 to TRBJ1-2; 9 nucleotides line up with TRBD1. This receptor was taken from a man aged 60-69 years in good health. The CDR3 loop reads CSAKPGQGYGYTF. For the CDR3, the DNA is TGCAGTGCTAAACCGGGACAGGGATATGGCTACACCTTC.